A selection of T cell receptor beta chains follows, all from one sample in a study of cytomegalovirus exposure and HLA in healthy donors. Method: immunoSEQ multiplex PCR; TCRdb's copy keeps in-frame clones and lacks some. The data hold around 70,000 clones, with more than 65% observed a single time. The sequenced material came from PBMCs. The receptors come from a male donor in good health and CMV-seropositive. The CDR3 runs from the conserved cysteine through the conserved F or W. The D gene is left open where the match is weak. Not all rows give a size; the values are once, few, many and, for expanded clones, a class.

>13|NA|TRBV7-6|TRBJ1-2|TRBD1
TGTGCCAGCAGCCGGACAGGGAACTATGGCTACACCTTC
CASSRTGNYGYTF
>15|few|TRBV6-1|TRBJ2-7|TRBD2
TGTGCCAGCAGTGCTCAAGCGGGAGGATCCTACGAGCAGTACTTC
CASSAQAGGSYEQYF
>14|NA|TRBV11-2|TRBJ1-5|NA
TGTGCCAGCAGCCCACACCTTAGCAATCAGCCCCAGCATTTT
CASSPHLSNQPQHF
>14|NA|TRBV30|TRBJ1-2|TRBD1
TGTGCCTGGAGTCAGGACAGGGGGATCAATGGCTACACCTTC
CAWSQDRGINGYTF
>20|NA|TRBV9|TRBJ2-3|TRBD2
TGTGCCAGCAGCGTACCATGGGGTACTAGCGGGAGTCGTAGCACAGATACGCAGTATTTT
CASSVPWGTSGSRSTDTQYF
>13|NA|TRBV25-1|TRBJ2-7|TRBD1
TGTGCCAGCAGTCGGACAGGATCCTACGAGCAGTACTTC
CASSRTGSYEQYF
>15|NA|TRBV10-3|TRBJ1-2|NA
TGTGCCATCAGTGAGTCCGCAGGGGAAGCGTCTGGCTACACCTTC
CAISESAGEASGYTF
>17|NA|TRBV25-1|TRBJ2-2|TRBD2
TGTGCCAGCAGTGGAGGACTAGCGGGAGTCCCCACCGGGGAGCTGTTTTTT
CASSGGLAGVPTGELFF
>14|NA|TRBV7-9|TRBJ2-7|NA
TGTGCCAGCAGCTTAGATGGTCAGACCTACGAGCAGTACTTC
CASSLDGQTYEQYF
>13|NA|TRBV15|TRBJ1-5|NA
TGTGCCACCAGCAGTTACAGGGTTCAGCCCCAGCATTTT
CATSSYRVQPQHF
>12|NA|TRBV30|TRBJ2-1|TRBD1
TGTGCCTCAGGACAGGGGAAAAGTGAGCAGTTCTTC
CASGQGKSEQFF
>16|NA|TRBV28|TRBJ2-7|NA
TGTGCCAGCAGTTTTACCATAAAAAGCCCTACCTACGAGCAGTACTTC
CASSFTIKSPTYEQYF
>11|once|TRBV18|TRBJ1-1|NA
TGTGCCAGCTCATCTAACACTGAAGCTTTCTTT
CASSSNTEAFF
>18|NA|TRBV28|TRBJ2-5|TRBD2
TGTGCCAGCATTAAGACTAGCGGGGATGTTTGGGGCCAAGAGACCCAGTACTTC
CASIKTSGDVWGQETQYF
>12|NA|TRBV30|TRBJ1-2|NA
TGTGCCTGGAGTGTATCTGTTTATGGCTACACCTTC
CAWSVSVYGYTF
>14|NA|TRBV14|TRBJ2-4|TRBD1
TGTGCCAGCAGCCGGACAGGATTCACAAACATTCAGTACTTC
CASSRTGFTNIQYF
>16|NA|TRBV18|TRBJ2-2|NA
TGTGCCAGCTCACTGGCGGGCCCATCGAACACCGGGGAGCTGTTTTTT
CASSLAGPSNTGELFF
>11|NA|TRBV20-1|TRBJ2-5|NA
TGCAGTGCTAGGCCAGGAGAGACCCAGTACTTC
CSARPGETQYF
>14|NA|TRBV9|TRBJ1-1|NA
TGTGCCAGCAGCTCAAGACGGGGGGACACTGAAGCTTTCTTT
CASSSRRGDTEAFF
>13|NA|TRBV6-1|TRBJ2-2|NA
TGTGCCAGCATTTTGACAGCCAATCGGGAGCTGTTTTTT
CASILTANRELFF
>16|NA|TRBV4-1|TRBJ2-7|NA
TGCGCCAGCAGCCAAGGGTTTAGCGGAATACCCTACGAGCAGTACTTC
CASSQGFSGIPYEQYF
>15|NA|TRBV5-5|TRBJ2-7|NA
TGTGCCAGCAGCCCGACCGGGCAGGGGCGGTACGAGCAGTACTTC
CASSPTGQGRYEQYF
>16|NA|TRBV4-3|TRBJ2-3|TRBD1
TGCGCCAGCAGCCAAGTCGGGGACGGACAGGGAGATACGCAGTATTTT
CASSQVGDGQGDTQYF
>17|NA|TRBV10-1|TRBJ1-5|TRBD1
TGCGCCAGCAGTGACCCCAGACAGGGTCGGGGCTGTCAGCCCCAGCATTTT
CASSDPRQGRGCQPQHF
>13|NA|TRBV30|TRBJ1-6|NA
TGTGCCTGGAGCGACAGACGAAATTCACCCCTCCACTTT
CAWSDRRNSPLHF
>14|NA|TRBV28|TRBJ2-3|NA
TGTGCCAGCAGTCTCCTCCGAACTAGAGCTACGCAGTATTTT
CASSLLRTRATQYF
>13|NA|TRBV7-2|TRBJ1-5|TRBD1
TGTGCCAGCAGCTACAGGGGTAGTCAGCCCCAGCATTTT
CASSYRGSQPQHF
>14|NA|TRBV6-6|TRBJ1-2|TRBD1
TGTGCCAGCAGCGAGGACAGGGTTAACTATGGCTACACCTTC
CASSEDRVNYGYTF
>15|NA|TRBV5-1|TRBJ1-1|NA
TGCGCCAGCAGCCCGGAGGGAGGAACGAACACTGAAGCTTTCTTT
CASSPEGGTNTEAFF
>13|few|TRBV15|TRBJ1-2|NA
TGTGCCACCAGCAGAGCCACCGGGGGTGGCTACACCTTC
CATSRATGGGYTF
>17|few|TRBV27|TRBJ2-6|TRBD1
TGTGCCAGCAGTTTAGGGACAGGGGGTTCTGGGGCCAACGTCCTGACTTTC
CASSLGTGGSGANVLTF
>16|NA|TRBV19|TRBJ1-2|NA
TGTGCCAGTAGTATCGAGCGACAGGCGCCACACTATGGCTACACCTTC
CASSIERQAPHYGYTF
>16|NA|TRBV28|TRBJ2-3|TRBD1
TGTGCCAGCACTCAACGGACAGGGGTGCGTACAGATACGCAGTATTTT
CASTQRTGVRTDTQYF
>13|NA|TRBV19|TRBJ2-3|TRBD2
TGTGCCAGTAAGATTAGCGGGAGTTATACGCAGTATTTT
CASKISGSYTQYF
>19|NA|TRBV5-1|TRBJ1-4|NA
TGCGCCAGCAGACTAGGGGCCAGGACGCGGTCAGGGGCTAATGAAAAACTGTTTTTT
CASRLGARTRSGANEKLFF
>16|NA|TRBV6-6|TRBJ1-3|TRBD1
TGTGCCAGCAGTTACTATTCCGGGACAGATGGAAACACCATATATTTT
CASSYYSGTDGNTIYF
>15|NA|TRBV6-6|TRBJ2-1|TRBD2
TGTGCCAGTAGACCAATGGGACTAGGAAACAATGAGCAGTTCTTC
CASRPMGLGNNEQFF
>16|NA|TRBV6-6|TRBJ2-1|TRBD2
TGTGCCAGCAGTTACGGCCTAGCGGGGTCCTACAATGAGCAGTTCTTC
CASSYGLAGSYNEQFF
>15|NA|TRBV19|TRBJ2-2|NA
TGTGCCAGTAGATTGCGGGTAACGCACACCGGGGAGCTGTTTTTT
CASRLRVTHTGELFF
>13|NA|TRBV29-1|TRBJ1-4|TRBD1
TGCAGCGCGAGCCAACAGGGGTCGGAAAAACTGTTTTTT
CSASQQGSEKLFF
>14|NA|TRBV28|TRBJ2-3|TRBD2
TGTGCCAGCAGTTTAAGCGGGGGAACAGATACGCAGTATTTT
CASSLSGGTDTQYF
>14|NA|TRBV18|TRBJ2-1|NA
TGTGCCAGCTCAATCGGGGTTGCAAGAAATGAGCAGTTCTTC
CASSIGVARNEQFF
>14|NA|TRBV4-1|TRBJ2-2|NA
TGCGCCAGCAGCCATTACAGGGATCCCGGGGAGCTGTTTTTT
CASSHYRDPGELFF
>15|NA|TRBV2|TRBJ2-3|TRBD2
TGTGCCAGCAGTGCTCTAGCGGGGCCCACAGATACGCAGTATTTT
CASSALAGPTDTQYF
>15|NA|TRBV10-2|TRBJ2-7|TRBD1
TGCGCCAGCAGGGAGACAGGGCCGCAAACCTACGAGCAGTACTTC
CASRETGPQTYEQYF
>16|NA|TRBV5-1|TRBJ2-7|TRBD1
TGCGCCAGCAGCTTGGACGGACAGGGGGCGTTCTACGAGCAGTACTTC
CASSLDGQGAFYEQYF
>14|NA|TRBV9|TRBJ1-6|NA
TGTGCCAGCACCGCTGCAGGGCTCAATTCACCCCTCCACTTT
CASTAAGLNSPLHF
>14|NA|TRBV7-9|TRBJ2-7|TRBD1
TGTGCCAGCAGATCATACCTTACAGGGGGCGAGCAGTACTTC
CASRSYLTGGEQYF
>15|NA|TRBV30|TRBJ2-6|NA
TGTGCCTGGGCGACCGACTACTCTGGGGCCAACGTCCTGACTTTC
CAWATDYSGANVLTF
>14|few|TRBV29-1|TRBJ1-5|NA
TGCAGCGCCCTAGACGACGTAAGCAATCAGCCCCAGCATTTT
CSALDDVSNQPQHF
>15|NA|TRBV7-3|TRBJ2-1|TRBD1
TGTGCCAGCAGCTTGGACAGGGGGTCTTACAATGAGCAGTTCTTC
CASSLDRGSYNEQFF
>15|NA|TRBV6-5|TRBJ1-1|TRBD1
TGTGCCAGCACCAAGGGGGCCCGGCCCCTCACTGAAGCTTTCTTT
CASTKGARPLTEAFF
>14|NA|TRBV6-6|TRBJ1-2|TRBD1
TGTGCCAGCAAAACCGGACAGGGTGACTATGGCTACACCTTC
CASKTGQGDYGYTF
>14|NA|TRBV5-5|TRBJ1-2|TRBD1
TGTGCCAGCAGCTACAGGGACAGGAACTATGGCTACACCTTC
CASSYRDRNYGYTF
>15|NA|TRBV27|TRBJ2-3|TRBD2
TGTGCCAGCAGTTCGTTAGCGGGGAACACAGATACGCAGTATTTT
CASSSLAGNTDTQYF
>16|few|TRBV15|TRBJ2-7|TRBD2
TGTGCCACCAGCAGAGGTCGGATAGCGGGCAGTTACGAGCAGTACTTC
CATSRGRIAGSYEQYF